The 24 T cell receptor beta chains listed next were all sequenced from one sample in a study of T cells in localized non-small cell lung cancer. Sequencing used immunoSEQ multiplex PCR; TCRdb keeps in-frame clones, though not all of them. The data hold some 31,000 clones, with 88% observed a single time. The sequences come from peripheral blood, collected before any cancer treatment. The receptors originated from a woman aged 40-69 years with stage I lung adenocarcinoma.

The V and J genes are TRBV19 and TRBJ1-2; 7 bases line up with TRBD1. CDR1 is LNHDA and CDR2 is SQIVND in the germline V gene (reference sequence). This CDR3 is built from 15 residues. V dropped 6 bases and J dropped 5; count of bases not matched to a gene: 12. This CDR3 is CASSQRSGQLYGYTF. In DNA, the CDR3 is TGTGCCAGTAGCCAACGATCGGGACAGTTATATGGCTACACCTTC.

Only one count was recorded for this clone. V and J are TRBV7-2 and TRBJ2-3; no reliable D call. V was trimmed by 0 bases and J by 3 bases, leaving 7 bases between them. The CDR3 loop spans 14 amino acids. Germline V gene lookup returns CDR1 SGHTA and CDR2 FQGNSA. The CDR3 is CASSLAGQTDTQYF. The CDR3 DNA follows: TGTGCCAGCAGCTTAGCTGGCCAAACAGATACGCAGTATTTT.

The chain employs TRBV5-6 and TRBJ2-6; D unresolved. The CDR3 is made up of 16 amino acids. Trimming cost V 0 bases and J 0 bases, with 7 bases left between them. The germline gives CDR1 SGHDT, CDR2 YYEEEE. The CDR3 DNA reads TGTGCCAGCAGCTTGGGTGGAGACTCTGGGGCCAACGTCCTGACTTTC. This codes for CASSLGGDSGANVLTF.

This chain connects TRBV7-9 to TRBJ2-4; D might be TRBD1 (6 bases). The CDR3 is 15 amino acids. The V and J ends lost 3 bases and 0 bases respectively, with 9 bases between them. From germline, CDR1 is SEHNR and CDR2 FQNEAQ (reference sequence). The CDR3 region has the DNA TGTGCCAGCAGCTTGGACAGCACAGCCAAAAACATTCAGTACTTC. Protein: CASSLDSTAKNIQYF.

This chain connects TRBV9 to TRBJ1-5; D uncertain. The V and J ends lost 0 bases and 0 bases respectively, with 4 bases between them. CDR3 length: 14 residues. Germline V gives CDR1 SGDLS, CDR2 YYNGEE. The CDR3 bases are TGTGCCAGCAGCGTAGGTTCTAGCAATCAGCCCCAGCATTTT. This encodes CASSVGSSNQPQHF.

This rearrangement joins TRBV18 to TRBJ1-1; 8 positions agree with TRBD1. The J segment lost 11 bases and the V segment lost 3 bases, leaving 8 bases of the junction unmatched. This CDR3 comprises 13 residues. Germline values: CDR1 KGHSH, CDR2 LQKENI. CDR3 in amino acids: CASSPFDRGAAFF. Here the CDR3 DNA reads TGTGCCAGCTCACCTTTCGACAGGGGTGCGGCTTTCTTT. Together with reference TRBV18 and TRBJ1-1, the CDR3 gives the full variable domain: NAGVMQNPRHLVRRRGQEARLRCSPMKGHSHVYWYRQLPEEGLKFMVYLQKENIIDESGMPKERFSAEFPKEGPSILRIQQVVRGDSAAYFCASSPFDRGAAFFGQGTRLTVV.

The rearrangement uses TRBV7-2 and TRBJ1-1; TRBD1 aligns across 12 bases. In germline, CDR1 is SGHTA, CDR2 FQGNSA. The length of the CDR3 is 15 residues. V lost 5 bases, J lost 11 bases, and 12 bases stayed unmatched. The chain's CDR3 is CASSVPGQGAYTAFF. In nucleotides, the CDR3 is TGTGCCAGCAGCGTTCCGGGACAGGGGGCCTATACGGCTTTCTTT.

The chain links TRBV7-9 to TRBJ2-4; 9 bases are shared with TRBD1. The CDR3 runs 18 residues. J lost 3 bases, V lost 1 base, and 10 bases had no gene match. Germline assignment: CDR1 SEHNR and CDR2 FQNEAQ (reference sequence). CDR3 sequence (DNA): TGTGCCAGCAGCTTAGTGGGCACAGGGGGCTATGGCAAAAACATTCAGTACTTC. Translation: CASSLVGTGGYGKNIQYF. The complete variable domain, with remaining parts taken from reference TRBV7-9 and TRBJ2-4, reads DTGVSQNPRHKITKRGQNVTFRCDPISEHNRLYWYRQTLGQGPEFLTYFQNEAQLEKSRLLSDRFSAERPKGSFSTLEIQRTEQGDSAMYLCASSLVGTGGYGKNIQYFGAGTRLSVL.

The CDR3 is CASSQPFGTWAGDTGELFF. CDR3 nucleotide sequence: TGCGCCAGCAGCCAGCCCTTCGGAACGTGGGCGGGGGACACCGGGGAGCTGTTTTTT. The J gene is TRBJ2-2, the V gene TRBV4-1, with 7 bases aligning to TRBD2. V dropped 3 bases and J dropped 3; count of bases not matched to a gene: 16. The CDR3 has 19 residues. Per the germline V gene, CDR1 is MGHRA and CDR2 is YSYEKL.

This chain joins TRBV7-2 and TRBJ1-3; D unresolved. CDR3 length equals 14 residues. Germline V gene lookup returns CDR1 SGHTA and CDR2 FQGNSA. Between the trimmed V and J ends, which lost 2 bases and 0 bases, there was a span of 5 bases. The CDR3 DNA reads TGTGCCAGCAGCTTAAGGAGCTCTGGAAACACCATATATTTT. Protein product: CASSLRSSGNTIYF.

This clone has more than one count but fewer than ten. V and J are TRBV7-6 and TRBJ2-1; the match to TRBD1 covers 7 bases. The junction had 6 bases not matched to a gene; V was cut back by 0 bases and J by 7 bases. This CDR3 is 15 amino acids long. Per germline, CDR1 SGHVS and CDR2 FNYEAQ. CDR3 loop: CASSLAPGQQNEQFF. For the CDR3, the DNA is TGTGCCAGCAGCTTAGCCCCGGGACAGCAGAATGAGCAGTTCTTC.

The rearrangement uses TRBV27 and TRBJ2-2, with D maybe TRBD1 (5 bases). This CDR3 has 15 residues. Looked up from germline, CDR1 is MNHEY and CDR2 is SMNVEV (reference sequence). V was clipped by 3 bases and J by 0 bases, with 8 bases between them. CDR3 sequence: CASSFGAANTGELFF. The CDR3, as DNA: TGTGCCAGCAGTTTTGGGGCGGCGAACACCGGGGAGCTGTTTTTT.

This chain links TRBV19 with TRBJ2-1; tentatively, D is TRBD1 (6 bases). Looked up from germline, CDR1 is LNHDA and CDR2 is SQIVND (reference sequence). V dropped 4 bases and J dropped 7 bases, with 11 bases sitting between them. The CDR3 is 13 amino acids. CDR3 amino acids: CASSRAGENEQFF. The CDR3 coding sequence is TGTGCCAGTAGTAGAGCAGGGGAGAATGAGCAGTTCTTC.

The V call is TRBV7-9, the J call TRBJ2-3; no clear D gene. Germline V lookup: CDR1 SEHNR, CDR2 FQNEAQ (reference sequence). The CDR3 totals 14 residues. Trimming stripped 1 base from V and 6 bases from J, with 11 bases between. The CDR3: CASSLVGAVDTQYF. The CDR3 DNA follows: TGTGCCAGCAGCTTAGTGGGTGCGGTGGATACGCAGTATTTT.

The chain uses TRBV7-5 and TRBJ1-4; no DNA check was done on the table's D call, TRBD1. TRBV7-5 is a known pseudogene. The CDR3 is 19 amino acids. The CDR3 nucleotides are TGTGTCAGAAGCTTAGTTAATACAGGGGGCGCGTTGACTAATGAAAAACTGTTTTTT. It is translated as CVRSLVNTGGALTNEKLFF.

The rearrangement uses TRBV5-1 and TRBJ1-1; D may be TRBD1 (5 bases). CDR1 is SGHRS and CDR2 is YFSETQ in the germline V gene. Trimming took off 4 bases at V and 5 bases at J, with 15 bases between the two ends. The CDR3 is 14 amino acids. The CDR3 DNA reads as TGCGCCAGCAGCGGGGCAGGGAGAAGTACTGAAGCTTTCTTT. This encodes CASSGAGRSTEAFF.

This clone was counted between two and nine times. The chain is built from TRBV18 and TRBJ1-2; the D is unclear. With 0 bases removed from V and 6 bases from J, the gap between germline ends came to 11 bases. Germline-derived CDR1 and CDR2 are KGHSH and LQKENI. The CDR3 has 14 residues. The CDR3 DNA reads TGTGCCAGCTCACCACCAAATCAGTACCATGGCTACACCTTC. Residues: CASSPPNQYHGYTF.

The V and J genes are TRBV2 and TRBJ1-1; D possibly corresponds to TRBD1 (6 bases). Trimming pared 7 bases from V and 3 bases from J, leaving 9 bases between. CDR3 length equals 12 residues. The V gene's germline CDR1 is SNHLY and CDR2 FYNNEI. CDR3 region: CASKGGDTEAFF. The CDR3 bases are TGTGCCAGCAAAGGGGGGGACACTGAAGCTTTCTTT.

The chain uses TRBV7-6 and TRBJ2-7, with TRBD2 as a possible D gene (6 bases). The germline gives CDR1 SGHVS, CDR2 FNYEAQ. This CDR3 region has 16 residues. The V and J ends lost 5 bases and 2 bases respectively, with 19 bases between them. The CDR3 nucleotides read TGTGCCAGCAGCCCGGTGGTGGGGACTTTACCCTACGAGCAGTACTTC. This gives the protein CASSPVVGTLPYEQYF. Complete variable domain (other parts from reference TRBV7-6 and TRBJ2-7): GAGVSQSPRYKVTKRGQDVALRCDPISGHVSLYWYRQALGQGPEFLTYFNYEAQQDKSGLPNDRFSAERPEGSISTLTIQRTEQRDSAMYRCASSPVVGTLPYEQYFGPGTRLTVT.

The chain carries TRBV6-6 and TRBJ1-3; D unresolved. The CDR3 totals 14 residues. Per germline, CDR1 MNHNY and CDR2 SVGAGI (reference sequence). The V end was cut by 0 bases, the J end by 1 base, with 4 bases between. The CDR3 DNA reads TGTGCCAGCAGTTACTCAGGATCTGGAAACACCATATATTTT. Protein: CASSYSGSGNTIYF.

This chain uses TRBV5-8 with TRBJ1-1; D remains unclear. Between the trimmed V and J ends, which lost 1 base and 0 bases, there was a span of 4 bases. Germline assignment: CDR1 SGHTS and CDR2 YDEGEE. This CDR3 has 13 residues. CDR3 sequence reads: CASSLSLNTEAFF. CDR3 nucleotides: TGTGCCAGCAGCTTGTCCCTGAACACTGAAGCTTTCTTT. The entire variable domain, with the rest obtained from reference TRBV5-8 and TRBJ1-1, is as follows: EAGVTQSPTHLIKTRGQQATLRCSPISGHTSVYWYQQALGLGLQFLLWYDEGEERNRGNFPPRFSGRQFPNYSSELNVNALELEDSALYLCASSLSLNTEAFFGQGTRLTVV.

The V and J genes are TRBV10-3 and TRBJ1-4; 7 bases align to TRBD1. V dropped 2 bases and J dropped 3; count of bases not matched to a gene: 6. The germline CDR1 and CDR2 sequences are ENHRY and SYGVKD. The CDR3 covers 16 residues. The CDR3 region is CAISEERGPANEKLFF. The CDR3 coding sequence is TGTGCCATCAGTGAGGAAAGGGGGCCAGCTAATGAAAAACTGTTTTTT.

This clone came up once. The V gene is TRBV9, the J gene TRBJ1-3, with D hard to call. Trimming shortened V by 2 bases and J by 0 bases, and 9 bases separated the two germline ends. From germline, CDR1 is SGDLS and CDR2 YYNGEE. The CDR3 runs to 15 residues. CDR3 amino acids: CASSVGASSGNTIYF. DNA of the CDR3: TGTGCCAGCAGCGTCGGCGCCTCCTCTGGAAACACCATATATTTT.

The chain joins TRBV6-5 to TRBJ1-2; D ambiguous. V lost 2 bases and J lost 4, with 14 bases in between. The CDR3 sequence is 15 residues long. CDR1 MNHEY and CDR2 SVGAGI come from the germline V gene. Here the CDR3 DNA reads TGTGCCAGCAGTTACCGGCAGTCCGAAAGCTATGGCTACACCTTC. Translation gives CASSYRQSESYGYTF.